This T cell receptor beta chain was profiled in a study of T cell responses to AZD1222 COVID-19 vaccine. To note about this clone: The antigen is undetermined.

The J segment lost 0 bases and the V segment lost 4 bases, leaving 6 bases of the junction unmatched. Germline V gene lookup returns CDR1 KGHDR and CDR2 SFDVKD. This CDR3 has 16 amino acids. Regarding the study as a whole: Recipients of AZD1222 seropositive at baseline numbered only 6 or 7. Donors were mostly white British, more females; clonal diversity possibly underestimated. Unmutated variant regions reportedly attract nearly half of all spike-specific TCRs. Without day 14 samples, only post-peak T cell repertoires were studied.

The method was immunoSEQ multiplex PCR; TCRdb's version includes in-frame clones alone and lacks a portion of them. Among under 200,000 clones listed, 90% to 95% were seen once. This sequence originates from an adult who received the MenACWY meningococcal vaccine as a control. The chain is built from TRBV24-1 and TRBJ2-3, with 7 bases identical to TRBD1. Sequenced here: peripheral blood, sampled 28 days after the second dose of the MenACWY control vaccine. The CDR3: CATSDLGQLSTDTQYF. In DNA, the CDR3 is TGTGCCACCAGTGACCTGGGACAGCTGAGCACAGATACGCAGTATTTT.